The clone carrying this TCR beta chain has a handful of counts. The sample originates from a study of regulatory T cells in long-lasting Graves disease. The CDR3 totals 12 residues. The germline V and J ends were trimmed by 4 bases and 5 bases, with 12 bases remaining between them. Germline V gene lookup returns CDR1 DFQATT and CDR2 SNEGSKA (reference sequence). The time point: newly diagnosed GD, antithyroid drugs for less than 3 months. PBMC-derived RNA was used for the TCR library. The TCR beta library used iRepertoire HTBI primers with Arm-PCR amplification of CDR3. TCRdb processed the multiplex PCR reads anew with MiXCR; each CDR3 protein has one entry. Of around 420,000 distinct CDR3 sequences in the sample, 15% were seen once. This same sample was also taken into another study, of T cells in Graves' hyperthyroidism and ophthalmopathy.

The specimen comprised peripheral blood mononuclear cells (PBMCs), sampled at new diagnosis, from a patient treated with antithyroid drugs. This chain joins TRBV20-1 and TRBJ2-7, with D possibly being TRBD1 (6 bases). This clonotype was sampled from a woman between 40 and 55 years old with Graves disease. For the CDR3, the DNA is TGCAGTGCTACCGAACAGGGCAACGAGCAGTACTTC. Amino acids: CSATEQGNEQYF.